This T cell receptor beta chain was identified in a study of T cell responses to AZD1222 COVID-19 vaccine. Study-level points and caveats: In a largely white British group with more females than males, clonal diversity was possibly underestimated. Within unmutated variant regions lay the reported targets of nearly half of spike-specific TCRs. Two AZD1222 administrations were followed by greater Spike-specific TCR breadth and depth.

This clone came up once. Antigen: not known. Sequencing used immunoSEQ multiplex PCR; TCRdb keeps in-frame clones, though not all of them. The top ten clones hold more than 3% of a sample with about 160,000 clones, 80% to 95% of them seen once. Pooling of second doses given at about 4 or about 12 weeks was done. The V and J ends lost 4 bases and 0 bases, in that order; junction bases with no gene match: 0. Germline V CDR1 and CDR2: LGHDT, YNNKEL (reference sequence). The CDR3 length is 13 residues. The chain couples TRBV3-1 (or the pseudogene TRBV3-2) to TRBJ2-7; 7 bases align to TRBD2. This specimen consisted of peripheral blood, obtained 28 days after the second AZD1222 dose. The TCR originated in an adult who received the AZD1222 COVID-19 vaccine. The CDR3 spells CASSRGGSYEQYF. The CDR3 DNA follows: TGTGCCAGCAGCCGCGGGGGCTCCTACGAGCAGTACTTC.